This T cell receptor beta chain comes out of a study of T cells in Graves' hyperthyroidism and ophthalmopathy. TCR beta CDR3 regions were amplified from RNA transcripts. The TCR CDR3 was amplified in a first-round RT-PCR using the HTBI primer set. TCRdb fed the multiplex PCR reads into MiXCR, producing one record per CDR3 protein. The sample includes fewer than 750,000 distinct CDR3 sequences, around 15% seen only once; the top ten take approximately 4.2%. This clonotype was seen at least ten times. Trimming removed 1 base from V and 4 bases from J, with 17 bases in between. CDR1 is LGHNA, CDR2 YNFKEQ, per germline. The CDR3 loop spans 17 amino acids. Uncontrolled infection, other autoimmune disease, pregnancy or lactation barred patients from enrollment.

The chain carries TRBV4-2 and TRBJ1-5; a possible D gene is TRBD1 (5 bases). This TCR came from a middle-aged woman with Graves' ophthalmopathy. Input material: blood. This chain's CDR3 is CASSQVARGARNQPQHF. DNA of the CDR3: TGTGCCAGCAGCCAAGTCGCGCGAGGGGCGAGAAATCAGCCCCAGCATTTT.